At least ten counts were recorded for the clone carrying this TCR beta chain. The sample is drawn from a study of spatial heterogeneity in lung cancer. Study background: Compared with alpha-chain sequences, beta-chain sequences were consistently detected in greater numbers.

The CDR3 is 14 residues long. Looked up from germline, CDR1 is SGHTS and CDR2 is YDEGEE. With 2 bases removed from V and 3 bases from J, the gap between germline ends came to 9 bases. A single record per CDR3 protein comes from TCRdb applying MiXCR to the 5' RACE reads. This table holds roughly 72,000 distinct CDR3 sequences, approximately 8.9% found once. This sample's time point: blood at routine non-recurrence follow-up after resection. The sequence was obtained from a female donor with early-stage non-small cell lung cancer. V gene TRBV5-8 combines with J gene TRBJ2-1, with D tentatively TRBD1 or TRBD2 (5 bases each). Sequencing was performed on PBMCs, taken at follow-up. In DNA, the CDR3 is TGTGCCAGCAGCTTAGGGGAGAACTACAATGAGCAGTTCTTC. Protein: CASSLGENYNEQFF.